The T cell receptor beta chain under discussion was sequenced for a study of Ad26.COV2.S vaccination and SARS-CoV-2 variants. For the study at large: The vaccine Ad26.COV2.S was put into the muscle once, or twice with 56 days between.

The method was immunoSEQ multiplex PCR; TCRdb's version includes in-frame clones alone and lacks a portion of them. The data show around 300,000 clones, roughly 90% seen once. Treatment specified: 15 to 20 received Ad26.COV2.S at low or high dose, single or two shots; 5 received placebo; per-sample allocation not given. The study sampled participants on day 63 after the first vaccine or placebo injection. Donation was by an adult aged 18-55 years who was in Boston. The CDR3 runs to 14 residues. Trimming at V came to 2 bases and at J to 4 bases, leaving 6 bases not matched to a gene. Germline CDR1 is SGDLS and CDR2 is YYNGEE.

This TCR was sampled from a person between 18 and 65 years old who received the Ad26.COV2.S COVID-19 vaccine or a placebo. Sequenced material: peripheral blood, taken in a trial of Ad26.COV2.S vaccine versus placebo. The chain employs TRBV9 and TRBJ2-7, with 7 bases lining up with TRBD2. DNA for the CDR3: TGTGCCAGCAGCGTCCGAGCGGGGCAATACGAGCAGTACTTC. It translates to CASSVRAGQYEQYF.